Following are 10 T cell receptor beta chains from one sample sequenced in a study of T cells in Graves' hyperthyroidism and ophthalmopathy (dated by TCRdb to about 2019). Library preparation employed multiplex PCR. Sequencing relied on an Illumina HiSeq 2000. The TCR beta CDR3 regions were amplified from the RNA transcripts. For the first round of RT-PCR on the TCR CDR3, the HTBI primer set was used together with the Qiagen OneStep RT-PCR kit. TCRdb ran its own pipeline on the public reads, namely fastp trimming at Q25 and MiXCR clone calling, and kept in-frame beta chains. One record per CDR3 amino acid sequence lists the most common genes and DNA. Here the sample has 690,000 or so distinct CDR3 sequences; about 19% occur a single time. Jointly, the top ten make up around 17% of the sample. The sequencing input was blood. The receptors derive from a woman aged 50 to 65 with Graves' hyperthyroidism that later progressed to Graves' ophthalmopathy.

This clonotype was observed a few times. V gene TRBV5-1 combines with J gene TRBJ2-3; 7 bases align to TRBD2. V trimming: 0 bases; J trimming: 0 bases; junction bases outside the gene matches: 10. Germline V lookup: CDR1 SGHRS, CDR2 YFSETQ. This CDR3 region has 18 residues. CDR3 sequence: CASSLALAGTTSTDTQYF. CDR3 bases: TGCGCCAGCAGCTTGGCTTTAGCGGGTACTACTAGCACAGATACGCAGTATTTT.

This clonotype came up a few times. The chain recombines TRBV20-1 with TRBJ1-6; possibly TRBD1 for D (6 bases). V lost 6 bases and J 10 bases, leaving 16 bases between the germline ends. This CDR3 is 13 amino acids long. Germline assignment: CDR1 DFQATT and CDR2 SNEGSKA (reference sequence). The CDR3 nucleotides are TGCAGTGCCTCGACAGGCCCAGGGTCACCCCTCCACTTT. Its protein is CSASTGPGSPLHF.

V gene TRBV20-1 combines with J gene TRBJ1-5; D is possibly TRBD1 (5 bases). The V end lost 2 bases, the J end lost 6 bases, and 11 bases lay between the germline ends. The CDR3 runs to 13 residues. Germline V gene lookup returns CDR1 DFQATT and CDR2 SNEGSKA (reference sequence). The CDR3 protein is CSARRREGQPQHF. CDR3 nucleotides: TGCAGTGCTAGACGCAGGGAAGGTCAGCCCCAGCATTTT.

In this sample, this clonotype turned up many times. The V and J genes are TRBV7-9 and TRBJ2-7; 14 bases match TRBD2. The germline V gene has CDR1 SEHNR and CDR2 FQNEAQ (reference sequence). This CDR3 contains 17 residues. Unmatched junction bases numbered 12, after V lost 4 bases and J lost 7 bases. The CDR3 coding sequence is TGTGCCAGCAGCTCTTTAAAGGCCGGGACTAGCGGGGGAGAGCAGTACTTC. This translates into CASSSLKAGTSGGEQYF.

This sequence joins TRBV12-3 or TRBV12-4 and TRBJ2-1, with unresolved D. CDR3 length equals 16 residues. Trimming cost V 1 base and J 0 bases, with 10 bases left between them. The CDR3 loop reads CASSLGGAGSYNEQFF. DNA for the CDR3: TGTGCCAGCAGTTTAGGAGGCGCTGGCTCCTACAATGAGCAGTTCTTC.

This clonotype has only a few counts. The rearrangement links TRBV12-3 or TRBV12-4 to TRBJ1-5; the match to TRBD1 covers 10 bases. The ends lost 5 bases at V and 0 bases at J; junction bases unmatched: 10. The CDR3 loop spans 18 amino acids. The CDR3 protein is CASSQGQGKIYSNQPQHF. The CDR3 DNA reads as TGTGCCAGCAGTCAGGGACAGGGGAAGATTTATAGCAATCAGCCCCAGCATTTT.

At least ten counts were recorded for this clonotype. The CDR3 loop is CASSFEGESETQYF. The CDR3 nucleotides are TGTGCCAGCAGCTTTGAGGGGGAAAGTGAGACCCAGTACTTC. The chain uses TRBV7-9 and TRBJ2-5, with a tentative D call TRBD1 (6 bases). Per germline, CDR1 SEHNR and CDR2 FQNEAQ (reference sequence). V was cut by 3 bases and J by 5 bases, with 13 bases left in between. This CDR3 spans 14 amino acids.

The chain links TRBV15 to TRBJ2-1, with D uncertain. Trimming took 1 base from V and 1 from J, leaving 5 bases between them. The germline V gene encodes CDR1 LNHNV and CDR2 YYDKDF (reference sequence). There are 14 residues in the CDR3. The CDR3 is CATSRGISYNEQFF. The CDR3 region has the DNA TGTGCCACCAGCAGAGGAATTTCCTACAATGAGCAGTTCTTC. The complete variable domain, with remaining parts taken from reference TRBV15 and TRBJ2-1, reads DAMVIQNPRYQVTQFGKPVTLSCSQTLNHNVMYWYQQKSSQAPKLLFHYYDKDFNNEADTPDNFQSRRPNTSFCFLDIRSPGLGDTAMYLCATSRGISYNEQFFGPGTRLTVL.

The V gene is TRBV19, the J gene TRBJ2-5; 9 positions match TRBD1. With 4 bases clipped from V and 4 bases from J, the junction kept 7 bases outside the gene matches. Germline CDR1 and CDR2: LNHDA and SQIVND (reference sequence). The CDR3 loop spans 15 amino acids. Here the CDR3 reads CASSTTGGAGETQYF. Written as DNA, the CDR3 is TGTGCCAGTAGTACGACAGGGGGGGCGGGAGAGACCCAGTACTTC.

The chain has TRBV2 and TRBJ2-7, with D possibly being TRBD1 or TRBD2 (6 bases each). Germline assignment: CDR1 SNHLY and CDR2 FYNNEI. Trimming stripped 7 bases from V and 1 base from J, with 14 bases between. This CDR3 region has 14 residues. The CDR3 here is CASIAGGRSYEQYF. In nucleotides, the CDR3 is TGTGCCAGCATTGCCGGGGGCCGGTCCTACGAGCAGTACTTC.